This T cell receptor beta chain stems from a study of blood T cell repertoires in COVID-19. How the authors handled the data: Amplification from reference gene primers served as the basis for estimated nucleated cell counts. The assay was immunoSEQ multiplex PCR, and TCRdb's table has in-frame clones only and misses some. The V and J calls and clone size were taken over from that table, and D and trimming were inferred from the DNA. The data show fewer than 450,000 clones, roughly 86% seen once. As concerns this clone: This clone may be a read error of a much larger clone one base away. In the same sample, other DNA sequences code for this CDR3.

The CDR3 covers 16 residues. Seattle-derived patients entered the study during active infection and were followed longitudinally. V is TRBV21-1 and J is TRBJ2-5; TRBD2 was called by the table and not checked on the DNA. TRBV21-1 is flagged as a pseudogene. The sample was peripheral blood. The clonotype comes from a woman aged 70-85 years with COVID-19, enrolled during active disease. Here the CDR3 DNA reads TGTGCCAGCAGCCCTGGAGGGGACTGGGAAGAAGAGACCCAGTACTTC. Translation gives CASSPGGDWEEETQYF.